The 11 T cell receptor beta chains reported below all come from one sample, sequenced in a study of shared clonotypes between healthy human individuals (TCRdb year 2020). Libraries were prepared through the immunoSEQ multiplex PCR assay. TCRdb provides this immuneACCESS table in a form limited to in-frame rearrangements. Some clones are lacking; in checked studies, under half of them reflect an unresolved V gene, and why the rest are absent is not known. The sample includes some 790,000 clones, with around 77% observed a single time. Of the sample, approximately 2% is held by the ten largest clones. Sequencing was carried out using memory CD4+ T cells sorted from blood. The sample's cell subset or site label, in plain terms: CD45RA-negative fraction. These receptors originate from a woman aged 25 to 39 in good health.

This clone was observed many times. The chain combines TRBV29-1 with TRBJ2-4; D remains unclear. This CDR3 is built from 13 residues. The germline V gene has CDR1 SQVTM and CDR2 ANQGSEA. Deletions cut 2 bases from V and 5 bases from J, with 10 bases between. In DNA, the CDR3 is TGCAGCGTTGAATCCGGAACCCAAAACATTCAGTACTTC. It encodes CSVESGTQNIQYF.

The chain has TRBV6-6 and TRBJ2-7, with no clear D. Germline CDR1 MNHNY, CDR2 SVGAGI (reference sequence). V was pared by 6 bases and J by 0 bases, with 18 bases between. The CDR3 extends over 16 amino acids. For the CDR3, the DNA is TGTGCCAGCAGCCGTACCAGCGTCTTTAGCTCCTACGAGCAGTACTTC. It encodes CASSRTSVFSSYEQYF.

Only one count was recorded for this clone. This sequence joins TRBV7-9 and TRBJ2-5; possible D gene TRBD1, 6 bases. Trimming shortened V by 3 bases and J by 3 bases, and 8 bases separated the two germline ends. In germline, CDR1 is SEHNR, CDR2 FQNEAQ (reference sequence). The CDR3 loop spans 13 amino acids. CDR3 in DNA: TGTGCCAGCAGCTTTGCAGGGGAAGAGACCCAGTACTTC. Translating gives CASSFAGEETQYF.

This clone was seen only a few times. This chain connects TRBV6-1 to TRBJ2-1, with 11 bases matching TRBD2. The CDR3 sequence is 15 residues long. V trimming: 6 bases; J trimming: 7 bases; junction bases outside the gene matches: 8. Per germline, CDR1 MNHNS and CDR2 SASEGT. The CDR3 region has the DNA TGTGCCAGCAGCCTGATAGCGGGAGGGCCTAATGAGCAGTTCTTC. It specifies CASSLIAGGPNEQFF.

This clone occurred once. This rearrangement joins TRBV5-1 to TRBJ1-2, with 11 bases identical to TRBD1. The ends lost 2 bases at V and 6 bases at J; junction bases unmatched: 15. CDR1 SGHRS and CDR2 YFSETQ come from the germline V gene. CDR3 size: 18 residues. The CDR3 DNA is TGCGCCAGCAGCTTAATAGCCCCGGGACAGGGGGGCGAGGATGGCTACACCTTC. Amino acids: CASSLIAPGQGGEDGYTF.

The chain is built from TRBV28 and TRBJ1-1, with 7 bases identical to TRBD1. J gave up 9 bases and V 3 bases, and 1 base lay outside the gene matches. CDR1 and CDR2 (germline): MDHEN, SYDVKM. The CDR3 is 11 amino acids. This CDR3 reads CASSLGQKAFF. CDR3 coding DNA: TGTGCCAGCAGTTTGGGACAGAAAGCTTTCTTT. The full variable domain, rest sourced from reference TRBV28 and TRBJ1-1, is DVKVTQSSRYLVKRTGEKVFLECVQDMDHENMFWYRQDPGLGLRLIYFSYDVKMKEKGDIPEGYSVSREKKERFSLILESASTNQTSMYLCASSLGQKAFFGQGTRLTVV.

This clone has more than one count but fewer than ten. The J gene is TRBJ2-5, the V gene TRBV7-3; 8 nucleotides align to TRBD2. Germline V CDR1 and CDR2: SGHTA, FQGTGA. Germline trimming cut 4 bases from V and 4 bases from J; bases unmatched to any gene: 8. This CDR3 has 15 residues. The CDR3 loop reads CASSSSSGLSETQYF. The CDR3 nucleotides read TGTGCCAGCAGCTCTTCTAGCGGGTTATCAGAGACCCAGTACTTC.

Worth noting for this clone: This sample also contains other DNA sequences that code for the same CDR3. The chain joins TRBV9 to TRBJ1-3; tentative D call: TRBD1 (5 bases). CDR3 length: 14 residues. From germline, CDR1 is SGDLS and CDR2 YYNGEE. Trimming left V 2 bases short and J 1 base short, with 7 bases between. The CDR3 loop reads CASSVQGSGNTIYF. DNA for the CDR3: TGTGCCAGCAGCGTGCAGGGTTCTGGAAACACCATATATTTT.

The chain has TRBV25-1 and TRBJ2-7; possible D gene TRBD2, 6 bases. V was clipped by 5 bases and J by 4 bases, with 18 bases between them. The germline V gene encodes CDR1 MGHDK and CDR2 SYGVNS. The CDR3 has 15 residues. In nucleotides, the CDR3 is TGTGCCAGCAGTTCAGCGGGCGGCAGGGTTTACGAGCAGTACTTC. It yields the protein CASSSAGGRVYEQYF.

The chain couples TRBV28 to TRBJ2-2, with 8 bases matching TRBD1. The ends lost 5 bases at V and 5 bases at J; junction bases unmatched: 7. CDR1 is MDHEN and CDR2 is SYDVKM in the germline V gene. The CDR3 loop spans 15 amino acids. The chain's CDR3 is CASSVDRGWTGELFF. In DNA form, the CDR3 reads TGTGCCAGCAGTGTCGACAGGGGATGGACCGGGGAGCTGTTTTTT.

This rearrangement joins TRBV19 to TRBJ2-1; 9 nucleotides align to TRBD2. Germline CDR1 is LNHDA and CDR2 is SQIVND (reference sequence). This CDR3 comprises 13 residues. The J segment lost 6 bases and the V segment lost 8 bases, leaving 5 bases of the junction unmatched. CDR3 amino acids: CASSHSGSNEQFF. The DNA for the CDR3 is TGTGCCAGTTCTCATAGCGGGAGCAATGAGCAGTTCTTC.